The sequence of this TCR beta chain was determined in a study of cytomegalovirus exposure and HLA in healthy donors. V gave up 0 bases and J gave up 5 bases; unmatched junction bases: 10. This CDR3 is 17 amino acids long. CDR1 and CDR2 (germline): SEHNR, FQNEAQ (reference sequence). Use of 60 Vbeta and 13 Jbeta primers characterized the PCR. The table came from immunoSEQ multiplex PCR; TCRdb's copy has only in-frame clones and leaves some out. The sample records about 150,000 clones, 85% being singletons. Sample: PBMCs. This sequence originates from a woman aged 18-30 years in good health and CMV-seronegative. V is TRBV7-9 and J is TRBJ1-2; TRBD1 agrees at 9 bases. The chain's CDR3 is CASSLAGTWDRDYGYTF. CDR3 nucleotide sequence: TGTGCCAGCAGCTTAGCCGGGACTTGGGACAGGGATTATGGCTACACCTTC.